The entry below gives a single T cell receptor (beta chain) sequence along with its context. The antigen is undetermined. Cultured CD4+ T cell DNA was sequenced using the Oncomine TCR Beta short-read assay. TCRdb re-analysed the PCR reads in MiXCR, keeping a single row per CDR3 protein. The sample contains about 14,000 distinct CDR3 sequences, 40% to 60% of which appear only once. This specimen comes from a study of vaccination and CD4 T cells after COVID-19. Study-level information: At a median around 100 days (range 35 to 161) after diagnosis, post-COVID samples were drawn. Study-level findings and limits: Spike mono-reactivity was evident in 304 of the 307 vaccine-specific clones derived from convalescent patients.

Treatment reported: roughly 10-day PBMC culture with coronavirus spike peptide pools or control peptides (ViraFEST assay). Before Alpha, Beta and Delta appeared in the US, convalescents tested positive (March–late 2020). V was clipped by 4 bases and J by 5 bases, with 4 bases between them. CDR1 and CDR2 from the germline V gene are SQVTM and ANQGSEA. The CDR3 runs to 10 residues. This sequence was found in a human donor who had recovered from COVID-19. The sample was CD4+ T cells from blood, cultured in vitro, taken before SARS-CoV-2 vaccination. This chain links TRBV29-1 with TRBJ2-3; D is undetermined. Written as DNA, the CDR3 is TGCAGCGTTGCTGAAGATACGCAGTATTTT. Protein product: CSVAEDTQYF.